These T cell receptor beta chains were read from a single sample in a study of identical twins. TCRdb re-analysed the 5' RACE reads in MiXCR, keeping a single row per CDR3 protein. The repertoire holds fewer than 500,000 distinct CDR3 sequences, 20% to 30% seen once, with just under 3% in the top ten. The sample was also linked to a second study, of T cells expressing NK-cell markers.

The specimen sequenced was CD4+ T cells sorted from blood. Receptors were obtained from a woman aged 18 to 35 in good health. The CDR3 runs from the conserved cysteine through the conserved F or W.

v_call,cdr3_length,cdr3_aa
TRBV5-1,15,CASSLRTERFNEQFF
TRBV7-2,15,CASSLAFGGSYEQYF
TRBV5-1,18,CASSFSRGALGVDYEQYF
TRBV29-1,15,CSVVGRGRHHNEQFF
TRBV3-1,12,CASSQEVGKQYF
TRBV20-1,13,CSAPSGGKNIQYF
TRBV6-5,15,CASSYAGNFNTEAFF
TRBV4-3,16,CASSQGPRTGNYEQYF
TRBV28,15,CATGFWDLSTDTQYF
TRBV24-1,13,CATSVQVVDTQYF
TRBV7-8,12,CASSPDYYEQYF
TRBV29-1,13,CSVAQGQRNEQFF
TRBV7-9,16,CASSLGLAGTRDEQYF
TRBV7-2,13,CASSLGPPNEQYF
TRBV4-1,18,CASNDWKGGGGSYNEQFF
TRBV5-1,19,CASSLGLAESLSLYIEQFF
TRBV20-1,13,CSASGGLNYGYTF
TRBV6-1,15,CASSRWGGGTDTQYF
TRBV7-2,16,CASSLSMDNSNQPQHF
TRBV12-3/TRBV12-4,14,CASSKRESPDTQYF
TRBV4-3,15,CASSQVGAWGDEQFF
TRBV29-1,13,CSAAQGLNEKLFF
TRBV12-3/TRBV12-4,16,CASSRLGDRDSRGYTF
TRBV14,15,CASSPRLRGNSPLHF
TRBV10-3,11,CAISITGGYTF
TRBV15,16,CATSRDPGQRGEKLFF
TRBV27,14,CATSQDRVGDTQYF
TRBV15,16,CATSRDSRRNTGELFF
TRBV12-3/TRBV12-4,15,CASSLGTASYNEQFF
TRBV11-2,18,CASSLVWGEASSYNEQFF
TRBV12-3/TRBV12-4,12,CASSSSGTEAFF
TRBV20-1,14,CSAGFGTASSPLHF
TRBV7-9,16,CASSLGRSDFDQPQHF
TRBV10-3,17,CAISGYRTSGSSYEQYF
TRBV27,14,CASSWGGGGYGYTF
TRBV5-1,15,CASSFLGLDTDTQYF
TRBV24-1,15,CATSTGEQGKETQYF
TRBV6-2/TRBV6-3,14,CASSAHGGSYEQYF
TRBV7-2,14,CASSYGRFIYEQYF
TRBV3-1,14,CASNPGQGSSPLHF
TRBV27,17,CASRGVGAGSSNQPQHF
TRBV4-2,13,CASSQREAGELFF